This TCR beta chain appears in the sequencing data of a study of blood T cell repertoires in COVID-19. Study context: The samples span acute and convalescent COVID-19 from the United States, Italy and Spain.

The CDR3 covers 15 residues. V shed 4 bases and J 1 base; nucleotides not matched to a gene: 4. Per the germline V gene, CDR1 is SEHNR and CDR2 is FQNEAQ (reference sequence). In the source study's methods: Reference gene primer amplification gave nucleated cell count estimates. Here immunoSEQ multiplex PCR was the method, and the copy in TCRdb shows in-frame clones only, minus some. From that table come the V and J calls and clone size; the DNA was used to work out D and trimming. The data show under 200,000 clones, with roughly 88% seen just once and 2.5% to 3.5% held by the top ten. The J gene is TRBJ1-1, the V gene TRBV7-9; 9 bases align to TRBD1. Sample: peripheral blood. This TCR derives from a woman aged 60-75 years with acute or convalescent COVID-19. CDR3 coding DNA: TGTGCCAGCAGCTCGTGGGGACAGGGGAACACTGAAGCTTTCTTT. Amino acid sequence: CASSSWGQGNTEAFF.